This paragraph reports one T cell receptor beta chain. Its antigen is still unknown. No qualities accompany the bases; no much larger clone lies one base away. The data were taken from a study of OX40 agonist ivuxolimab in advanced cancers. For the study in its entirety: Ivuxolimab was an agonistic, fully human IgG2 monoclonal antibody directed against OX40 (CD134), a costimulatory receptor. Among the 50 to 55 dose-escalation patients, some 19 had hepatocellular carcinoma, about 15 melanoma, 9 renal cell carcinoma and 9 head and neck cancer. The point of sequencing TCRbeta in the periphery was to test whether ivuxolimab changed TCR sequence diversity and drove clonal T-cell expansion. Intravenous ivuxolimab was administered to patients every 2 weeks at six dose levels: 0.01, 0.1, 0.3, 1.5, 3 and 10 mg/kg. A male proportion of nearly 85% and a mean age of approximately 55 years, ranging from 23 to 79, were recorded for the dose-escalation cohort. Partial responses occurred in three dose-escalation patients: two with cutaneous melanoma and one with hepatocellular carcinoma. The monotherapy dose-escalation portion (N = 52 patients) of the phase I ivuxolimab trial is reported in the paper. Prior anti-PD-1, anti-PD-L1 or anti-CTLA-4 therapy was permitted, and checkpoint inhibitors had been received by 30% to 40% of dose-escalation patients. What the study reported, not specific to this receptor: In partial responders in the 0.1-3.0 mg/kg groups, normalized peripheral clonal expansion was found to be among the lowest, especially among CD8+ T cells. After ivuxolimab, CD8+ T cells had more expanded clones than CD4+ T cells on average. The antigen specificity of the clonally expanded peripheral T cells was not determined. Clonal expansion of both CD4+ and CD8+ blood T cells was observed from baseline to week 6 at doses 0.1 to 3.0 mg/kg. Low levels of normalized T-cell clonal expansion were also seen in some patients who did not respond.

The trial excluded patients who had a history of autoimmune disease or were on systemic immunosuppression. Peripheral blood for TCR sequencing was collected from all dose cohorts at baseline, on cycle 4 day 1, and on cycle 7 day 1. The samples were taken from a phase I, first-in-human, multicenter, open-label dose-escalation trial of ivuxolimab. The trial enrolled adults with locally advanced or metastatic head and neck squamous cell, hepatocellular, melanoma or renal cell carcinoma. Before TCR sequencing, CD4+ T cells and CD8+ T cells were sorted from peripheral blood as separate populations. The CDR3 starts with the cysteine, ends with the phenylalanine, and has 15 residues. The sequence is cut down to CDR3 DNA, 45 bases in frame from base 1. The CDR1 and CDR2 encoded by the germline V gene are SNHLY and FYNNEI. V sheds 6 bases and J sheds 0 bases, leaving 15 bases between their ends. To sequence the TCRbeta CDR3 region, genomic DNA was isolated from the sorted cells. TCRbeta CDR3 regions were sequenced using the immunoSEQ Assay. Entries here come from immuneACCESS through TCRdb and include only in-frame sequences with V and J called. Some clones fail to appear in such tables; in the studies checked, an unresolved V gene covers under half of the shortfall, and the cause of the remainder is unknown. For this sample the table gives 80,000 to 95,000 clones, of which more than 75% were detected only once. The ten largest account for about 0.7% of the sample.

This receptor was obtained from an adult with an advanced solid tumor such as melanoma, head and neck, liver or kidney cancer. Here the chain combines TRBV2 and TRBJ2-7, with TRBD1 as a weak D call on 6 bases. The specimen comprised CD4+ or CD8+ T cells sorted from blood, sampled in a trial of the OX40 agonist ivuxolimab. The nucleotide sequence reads TGTGCCAGCAGCTCGGAGACAGGTAGCTCCTACGAGCAGTACTTC. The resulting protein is CASSSETGSSYEQYF. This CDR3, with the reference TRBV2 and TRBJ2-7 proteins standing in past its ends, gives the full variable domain EPEVTQTPSHQVTQMGQEVILRCVPISNHLYFYWYRQILGQKVEFLVSFYNNEISEKSEIFDDQFSVERPDGSNFTLKIRSTKLEDSAMYFCASSSETGSSYEQYFGPGTRLTVT.